This T cell receptor beta chain comes out of a study of CD8 T cells in Susac syndrome. This CDR3 spans 15 amino acids. Germline lookup yields CDR1 SNHLY and CDR2 FYNNEI. Deletions cut 4 bases from V and 1 base from J, with 11 bases between. TCR beta sequencing covered blood CD8+ and CD4+ T cells. Matching for age and sex applied to the controls, who were healthy donors. RNA amounts of roughly 0.5 to 1 ug underwent reverse transcription with random hexamers. The amplification used immunoSEQ multiplex PCR on TCR beta CDR3; it spanned 54 Vbeta and 13 Jbeta. TCRdb processed the immunoSEQ multiplex PCR reads anew with MiXCR; each CDR3 protein has one entry. The data contain about 120,000 distinct CDR3 sequences, 85% to 95% of them singletons.

The clonotype comes from a human donor in good health. The source material was CD8+ T cells from PBMCs. The rearrangement links TRBV2 to TRBJ2-4; D unclear. The CDR3 sequence is CASSGSGFAKNIQYF. In DNA form, the CDR3 reads TGTGCCAGCAGTGGCTCTGGGTTCGCCAAAAACATTCAGTACTTC.